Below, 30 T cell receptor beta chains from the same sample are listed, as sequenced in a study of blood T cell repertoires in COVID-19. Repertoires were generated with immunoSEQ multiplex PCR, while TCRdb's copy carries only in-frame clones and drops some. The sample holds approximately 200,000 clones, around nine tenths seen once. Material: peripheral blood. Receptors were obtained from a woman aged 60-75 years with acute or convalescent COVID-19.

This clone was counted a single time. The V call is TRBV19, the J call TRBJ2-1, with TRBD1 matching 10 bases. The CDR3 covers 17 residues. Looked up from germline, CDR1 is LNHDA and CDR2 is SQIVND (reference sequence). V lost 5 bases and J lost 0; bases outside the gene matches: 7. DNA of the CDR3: TGTGCCAGTAGTCTCGGGACAGGGGTCCGCTCCTACAATGAGCAGTTCTTC. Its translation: CASSLGTGVRSYNEQFF.

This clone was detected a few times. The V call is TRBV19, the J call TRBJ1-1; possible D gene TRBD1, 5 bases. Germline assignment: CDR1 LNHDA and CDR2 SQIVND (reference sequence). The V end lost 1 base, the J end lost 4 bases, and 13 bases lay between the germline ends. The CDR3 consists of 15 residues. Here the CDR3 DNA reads TGTGCCAGTAGTATAGGGCTCGGGGGATCCACTGAAGCTTTCTTT. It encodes CASSIGLGGSTEAFF.

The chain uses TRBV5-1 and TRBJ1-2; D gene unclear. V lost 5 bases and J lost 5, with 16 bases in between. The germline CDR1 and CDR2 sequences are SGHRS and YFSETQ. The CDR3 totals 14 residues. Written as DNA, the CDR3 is TGCGCCAGCAGAAAACAGCCGCCCGAATATGGCTACACCTTC. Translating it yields CASRKQPPEYGYTF.

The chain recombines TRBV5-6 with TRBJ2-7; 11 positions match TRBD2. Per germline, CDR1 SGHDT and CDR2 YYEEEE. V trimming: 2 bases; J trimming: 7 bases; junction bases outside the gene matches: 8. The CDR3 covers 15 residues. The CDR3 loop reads CASSLVAGGRGEQYF. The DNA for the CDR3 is TGTGCCAGCAGCTTAGTAGCGGGAGGGCGCGGGGAGCAGTACTTC.

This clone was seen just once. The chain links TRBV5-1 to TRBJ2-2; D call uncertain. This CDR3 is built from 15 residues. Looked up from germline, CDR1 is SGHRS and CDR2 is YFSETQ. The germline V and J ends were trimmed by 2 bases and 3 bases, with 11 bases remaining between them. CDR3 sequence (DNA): TGCGCCAGCAGCTTAGCAGGATCCTACACCGGGGAGCTGTTTTTT. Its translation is CASSLAGSYTGELFF.

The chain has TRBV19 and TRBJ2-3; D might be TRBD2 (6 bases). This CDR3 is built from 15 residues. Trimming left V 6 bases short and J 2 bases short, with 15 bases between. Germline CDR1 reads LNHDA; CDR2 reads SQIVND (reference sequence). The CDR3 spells CASSFVWGLTDTQYF. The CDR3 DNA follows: TGTGCCAGTAGCTTCGTCTGGGGACTCACAGATACGCAGTATTTT. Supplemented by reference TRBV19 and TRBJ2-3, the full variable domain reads DGGITQSPKYLFRKEGQNVTLSCEQNLNHDAMYWYRQDPGQGLRLIYYSQIVNDFQKGDIAEGYSVSREKKESFPLTVTSAQKNPTAFYLCASSFVWGLTDTQYFGPGTRLTVL.

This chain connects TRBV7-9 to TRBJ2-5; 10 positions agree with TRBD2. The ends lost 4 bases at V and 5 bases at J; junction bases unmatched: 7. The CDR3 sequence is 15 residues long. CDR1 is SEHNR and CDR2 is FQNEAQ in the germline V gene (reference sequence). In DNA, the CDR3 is TGTGCCAGCAGCTCCTACCGACTAGCGGGCGAGACCCAGTACTTC. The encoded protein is CASSSYRLAGETQYF.

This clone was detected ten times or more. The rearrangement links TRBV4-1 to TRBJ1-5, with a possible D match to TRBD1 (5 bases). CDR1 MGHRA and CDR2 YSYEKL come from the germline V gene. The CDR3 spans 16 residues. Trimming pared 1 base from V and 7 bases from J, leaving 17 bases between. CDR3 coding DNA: TGCGCCAGCAGCCAAGTCGGTAGGGGTCAAAGGCAGCCCCAGCATTTT. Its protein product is CASSQVGRGQRQPQHF.

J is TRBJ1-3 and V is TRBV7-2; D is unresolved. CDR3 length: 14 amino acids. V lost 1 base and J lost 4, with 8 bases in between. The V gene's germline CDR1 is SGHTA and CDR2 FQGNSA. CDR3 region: CASSLGRGGNTIYF. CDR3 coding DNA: TGTGCCAGCAGCTTAGGGAGAGGAGGAAACACCATATATTTT.

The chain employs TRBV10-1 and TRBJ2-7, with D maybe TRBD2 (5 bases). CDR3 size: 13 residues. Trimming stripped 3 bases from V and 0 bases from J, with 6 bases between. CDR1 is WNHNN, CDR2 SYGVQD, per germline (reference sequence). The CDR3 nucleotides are TGCGCCAGCAGTGATGGGAGCTCCTACGAGCAGTACTTC. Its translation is CASSDGSSYEQYF.

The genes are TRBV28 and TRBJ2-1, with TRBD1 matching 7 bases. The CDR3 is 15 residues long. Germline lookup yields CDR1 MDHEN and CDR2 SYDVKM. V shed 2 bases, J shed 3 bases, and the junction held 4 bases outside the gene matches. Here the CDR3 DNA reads TGTGCCAGCAGTTTACTGACAGGGCTCTACAATGAGCAGTTCTTC. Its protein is CASSLLTGLYNEQFF.

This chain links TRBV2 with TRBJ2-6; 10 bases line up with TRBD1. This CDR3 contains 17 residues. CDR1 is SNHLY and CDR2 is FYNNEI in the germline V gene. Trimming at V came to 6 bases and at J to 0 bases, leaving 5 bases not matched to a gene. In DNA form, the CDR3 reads TGTGCCAGCAGGGGGACAGGGGACCGCTCTGGGGCCAACGTCCTGACTTTC. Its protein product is CASRGTGDRSGANVLTF.

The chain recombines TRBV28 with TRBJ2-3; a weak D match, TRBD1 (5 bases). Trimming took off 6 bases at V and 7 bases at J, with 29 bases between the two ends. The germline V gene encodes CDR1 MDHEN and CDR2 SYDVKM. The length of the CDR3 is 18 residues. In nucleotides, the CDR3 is TGTGCCAGCAGAATACGCTCAGGTCGTGCAGGGTTATTTAATACGCAGTATTTT. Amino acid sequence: CASRIRSGRAGLFNTQYF.

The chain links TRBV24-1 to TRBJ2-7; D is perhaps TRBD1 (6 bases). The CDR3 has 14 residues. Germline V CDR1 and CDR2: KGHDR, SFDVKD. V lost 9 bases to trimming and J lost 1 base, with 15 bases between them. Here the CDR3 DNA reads TGTGCCACCGTGCGGACAGAGTCGTCCTACGAGCAGTACTTC. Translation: CATVRTESSYEQYF.

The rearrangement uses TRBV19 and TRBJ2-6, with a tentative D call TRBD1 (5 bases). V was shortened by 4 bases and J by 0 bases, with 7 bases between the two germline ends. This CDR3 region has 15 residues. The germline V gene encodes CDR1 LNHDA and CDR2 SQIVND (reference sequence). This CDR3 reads CASSTDSSGANVLTF. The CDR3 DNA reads TGTGCCAGTAGTACAGACAGCTCTGGGGCCAACGTCCTGACTTTC.

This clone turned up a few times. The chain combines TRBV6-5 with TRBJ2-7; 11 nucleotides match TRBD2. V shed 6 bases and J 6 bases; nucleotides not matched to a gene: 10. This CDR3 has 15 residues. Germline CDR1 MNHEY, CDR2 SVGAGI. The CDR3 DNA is TGTGCCAGCAGAGTAGCGACTAGCGGGATTGGCGAGCAGTACTTC. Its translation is CASRVATSGIGEQYF.

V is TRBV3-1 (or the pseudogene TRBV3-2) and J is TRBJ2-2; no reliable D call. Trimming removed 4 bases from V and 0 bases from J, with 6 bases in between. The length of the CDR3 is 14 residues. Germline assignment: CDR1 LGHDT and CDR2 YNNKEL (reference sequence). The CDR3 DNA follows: TGTGCCAGCAGCCCCCTAGCGAACACCGGGGAGCTGTTTTTT. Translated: CASSPLANTGELFF.

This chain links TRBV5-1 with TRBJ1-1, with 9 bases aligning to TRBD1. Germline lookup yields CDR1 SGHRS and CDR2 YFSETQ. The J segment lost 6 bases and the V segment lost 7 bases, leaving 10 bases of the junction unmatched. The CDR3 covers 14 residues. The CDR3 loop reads CASCRGTGFAEAFF. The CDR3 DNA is TGCGCCAGCTGTCGTGGGACAGGGTTCGCTGAAGCTTTCTTT.

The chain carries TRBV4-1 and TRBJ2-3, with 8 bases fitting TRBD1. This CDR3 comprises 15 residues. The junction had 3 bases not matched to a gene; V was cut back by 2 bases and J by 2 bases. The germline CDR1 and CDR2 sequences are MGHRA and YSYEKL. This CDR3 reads CASSQRTGPTDTQYF. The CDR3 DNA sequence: TGCGCCAGCAGCCAAAGGACAGGGCCCACAGATACGCAGTATTTT.

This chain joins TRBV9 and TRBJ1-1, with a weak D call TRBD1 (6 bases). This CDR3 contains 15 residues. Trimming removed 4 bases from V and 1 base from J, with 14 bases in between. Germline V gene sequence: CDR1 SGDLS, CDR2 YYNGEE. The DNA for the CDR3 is TGTGCCAGCAGCCCGCAGGGGTATGAGAACACTGAAGCTTTCTTT. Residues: CASSPQGYENTEAFF. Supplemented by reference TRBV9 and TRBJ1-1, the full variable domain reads DSGVTQTPKHLITATGQRVTLRCSPRSGDLSVYWYQQSLDQGLQFLIQYYNGEERAKGNILERFSAQQFPDLHSELNLSSLELGDSALYFCASSPQGYENTEAFFGQGTRLTVV.

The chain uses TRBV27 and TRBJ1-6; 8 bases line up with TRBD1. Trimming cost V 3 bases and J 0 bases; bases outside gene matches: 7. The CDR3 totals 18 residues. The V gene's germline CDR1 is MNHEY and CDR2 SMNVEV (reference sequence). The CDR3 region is CASSLVRTGSSYNSPLHF. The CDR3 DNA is TGTGCCAGCAGTTTGGTCAGGACAGGGAGCTCCTATAATTCACCCCTCCACTTT.

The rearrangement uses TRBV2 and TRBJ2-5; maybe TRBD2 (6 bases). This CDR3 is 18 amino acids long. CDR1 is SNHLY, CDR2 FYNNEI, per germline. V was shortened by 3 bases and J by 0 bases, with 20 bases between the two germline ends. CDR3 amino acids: CASSERRRPRENQETQYF. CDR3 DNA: TGTGCCAGCAGTGAGAGGCGCCGGCCCCGGGAGAACCAAGAGACCCAGTACTTC.

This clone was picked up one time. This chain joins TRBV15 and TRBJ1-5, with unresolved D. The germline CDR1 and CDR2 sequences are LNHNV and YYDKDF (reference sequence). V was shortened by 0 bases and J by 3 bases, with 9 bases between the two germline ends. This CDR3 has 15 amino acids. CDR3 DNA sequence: TGTGCCACCAGCAGAGAACGGGTCCCCAATCAGCCCCAGCATTTT. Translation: CATSRERVPNQPQHF.

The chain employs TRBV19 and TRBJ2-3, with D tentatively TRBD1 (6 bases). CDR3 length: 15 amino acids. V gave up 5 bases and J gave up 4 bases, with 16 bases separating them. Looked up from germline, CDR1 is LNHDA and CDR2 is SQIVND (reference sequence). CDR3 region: CASSSSRGRADTQYF. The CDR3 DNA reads TGTGCCAGTAGTTCCTCCAGGGGAAGAGCAGATACGCAGTATTTT.

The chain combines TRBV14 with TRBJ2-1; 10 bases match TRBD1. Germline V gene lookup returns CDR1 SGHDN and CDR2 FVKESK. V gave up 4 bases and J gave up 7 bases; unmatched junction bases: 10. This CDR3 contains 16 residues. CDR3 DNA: TGTGCCAGCAGCCTGCCGGGACAGGGGAGGAGGAATGAGCAGTTCTTC. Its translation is CASSLPGQGRRNEQFF.

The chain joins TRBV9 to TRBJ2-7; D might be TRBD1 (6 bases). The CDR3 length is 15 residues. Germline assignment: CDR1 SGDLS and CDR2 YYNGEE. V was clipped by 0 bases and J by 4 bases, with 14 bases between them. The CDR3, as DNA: TGTGCCAGCAGCGTAGGAGGAGGACAGCAATACGAGCAGTACTTC. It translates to CASSVGGGQQYEQYF. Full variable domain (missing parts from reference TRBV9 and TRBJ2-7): DSGVTQTPKHLITATGQRVTLRCSPRSGDLSVYWYQQSLDQGLQFLIQYYNGEERAKGNILERFSAQQFPDLHSELNLSSLELGDSALYFCASSVGGGQQYEQYFGPGTRLTVT.

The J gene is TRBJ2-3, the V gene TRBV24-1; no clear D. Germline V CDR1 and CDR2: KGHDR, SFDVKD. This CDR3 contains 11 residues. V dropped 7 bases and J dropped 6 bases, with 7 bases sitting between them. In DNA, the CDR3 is TGTGCCACCAGAGCCGGGGATACGCAGTATTTT. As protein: CATRAGDTQYF.

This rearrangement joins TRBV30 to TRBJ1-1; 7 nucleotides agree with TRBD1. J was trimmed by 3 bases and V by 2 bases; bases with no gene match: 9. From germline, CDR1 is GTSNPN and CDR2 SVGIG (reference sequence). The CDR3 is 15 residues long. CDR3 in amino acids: CAWSIGGASYTEAFF. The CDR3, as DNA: TGTGCCTGGAGTATAGGGGGCGCGTCGTACACTGAAGCTTTCTTT.

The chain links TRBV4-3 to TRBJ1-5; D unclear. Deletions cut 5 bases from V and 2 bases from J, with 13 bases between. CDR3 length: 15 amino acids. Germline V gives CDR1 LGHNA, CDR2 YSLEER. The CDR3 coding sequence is TGCGCCAGCAGCTCTCAGGTGGGAGGCAATCAGCCCCAGCATTTT. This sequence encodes CASSSQVGGNQPQHF.

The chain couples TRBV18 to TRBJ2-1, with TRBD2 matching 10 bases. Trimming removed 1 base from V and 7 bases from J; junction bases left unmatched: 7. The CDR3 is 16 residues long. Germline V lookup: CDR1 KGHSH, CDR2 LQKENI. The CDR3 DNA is TGTGCCAGCTCACCACGGAAGTCTAGCGGGAGTAATGAGCAGTTCTTC. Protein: CASSPRKSSGSNEQFF.